This TCR beta chain is drawn from a study of multiple sclerosis patients with progressive multifocal leukoencephalopathy. Findings of the study overall: It is unclear whether the findings reflect JC virus infection or general immunocompromise.

This clone has only a few counts. Its antigen is not known. The time point here: time of PML onset. Trimming cost V 6 bases and J 5 bases; bases outside gene matches: 3. Per germline, CDR1 ENHRY and CDR2 SYGVKD. The CDR3 totals 13 residues. The survey-level immunoSEQ assay was used. Measured with immunoSEQ multiplex PCR; TCRdb has only the in-frame clones, and not every one. The repertoire has approximately 27,000 clones, approximately 85% of them found once; the top ten carry around 12%. The sample in question was PBMCs, obtained from a patient treated with natalizumab. The J gene is TRBJ1-5, the V gene TRBV10-3; 8 bases align to TRBD1. The clonotype comes from a woman aged 25 to 39 with progressive multifocal leukoencephalopathy. In nucleotides, the CDR3 is TGTGCCATCAGGGACAGGGAACATCAGCCCCAGCATTTT. This translates into CAIRDREHQPQHF.